This entry lists 22 T cell receptor beta chains sequenced from one sample in a study of cytomegalovirus exposure and HLA in healthy donors. Sequencing used immunoSEQ multiplex PCR; TCRdb keeps in-frame clones, though not all of them. In the table there are tens of thousands of clones, approximately 95% of which are singletons. The sample taken for sequencing was PBMCs. The receptors were gathered from a woman younger than 30 in good health and CMV-seronegative.

J is TRBJ2-7 and V is TRBV21-1; the table's D call TRBD1 went unverified against the DNA. TRBV21-1 is termed a pseudogene. The CDR3 loop spans 14 amino acids. The CDR3 sequence: CASSLRDRTYEQYF. The DNA for the CDR3 is TGTGCCAGCAGCCTCCGGGACAGAACCTACGAGCAGTACTTC.

The chain carries TRBV19 and TRBJ1-1, with a weak D call TRBD1 (6 bases). Trimming took 7 bases from V and 1 from J, leaving 16 bases between them. The germline V gene has CDR1 LNHDA and CDR2 SQIVND (reference sequence). This CDR3 comprises 15 residues. In nucleotides, the CDR3 is TGTGCCAGTACCCCAGCAGGGGCCAAGAACACTGAAGCTTTCTTT. Translated, it gives CASTPAGAKNTEAFF.

The V gene is TRBV5-1, the J gene TRBJ1-1; TRBD1 is a possible D gene (5 bases). Per germline, CDR1 SGHRS and CDR2 YFSETQ. The length of the CDR3 is 14 residues. V was cut by 2 bases and J by 5 bases, with 13 bases left in between. CDR3 nucleotides: TGCGCCAGCAGCTTAGGAGGGGAGGCGACTGAAGCTTTCTTT. Its protein is CASSLGGEATEAFF.

The chain is built from TRBV4-1 and TRBJ2-5; D may be TRBD2 (6 bases). V gave up 5 bases and J gave up 0 bases, with 16 bases separating them. The germline gives CDR1 MGHRA, CDR2 YSYEKL. This CDR3 comprises 16 residues. The CDR3: CASSFRVAEHQETQYF. For the CDR3, the DNA is TGCGCCAGCAGCTTTCGAGTAGCGGAACACCAAGAGACCCAGTACTTC.

The chain carries TRBV5-1 and TRBJ1-1; D is unclear. The V end lost 5 bases, the J end lost 3 bases, and 8 bases lay between the germline ends. Per germline, CDR1 SGHRS and CDR2 YFSETQ. CDR3 size: 12 residues. CDR3: CASRELDTEAFF. The CDR3 DNA reads TGCGCCAGCAGGGAGCTTGACACTGAAGCTTTCTTT. The full variable domain, rest sourced from reference TRBV5-1 and TRBJ1-1, is KAGVTQTPRYLIKTRGQQVTLSCSPISGHRSVSWYQQTPGQGLQFLFEYFSETQRNKGNFPGRFSGRQFSNSRSEMNVSTLELGDSALYLCASRELDTEAFFGQGTRLTVV.

This rearrangement joins TRBV7-2 to TRBJ2-3, with a weak D call TRBD1 (6 bases). V gave up 6 bases and J gave up 4 bases, with 14 bases separating them. The germline V gene encodes CDR1 SGHTA and CDR2 FQGNSA. The CDR3 contains 14 residues. The CDR3 is CASSQNWGPDTQYF. DNA of the CDR3: TGTGCCAGCAGTCAAAACTGGGGGCCAGATACGCAGTATTTT.

The CDR3 bases are TGTGCCAGCAGCCCCGACAGGGAGGCATCCTACGAGCAGTACGTC. Amino acid sequence: CASSPDREASYEQYV. The genes are TRBV28 and TRBJ2-7; possible D gene TRBD1, 7 bases. The germline CDR1 and CDR2 sequences are MDHEN and SYDVKM. Deletions cut 6 bases from V and 1 base from J, with 16 bases between. The CDR3 has 15 amino acids.

The V and J genes are TRBV5-1 and TRBJ1-3; maybe TRBD1 (6 bases). Germline V CDR1 and CDR2: SGHRS, YFSETQ. Trimming left V 4 bases short and J 2 bases short, with 10 bases between. The CDR3 runs to 14 residues. The DNA of the CDR3 is TGCGCCAGCAGCGAAGGGGGGGCTGGAAACACCATATATTTT. Its protein product is CASSEGGAGNTIYF. Supplemented by reference TRBV5-1 and TRBJ1-3, the full variable domain reads KAGVTQTPRYLIKTRGQQVTLSCSPISGHRSVSWYQQTPGQGLQFLFEYFSETQRNKGNFPGRFSGRQFSNSRSEMNVSTLELGDSALYLCASSEGGAGNTIYFGEGSWLTVV.

CDR3 sequence (DNA): TGTGCCAGCAGCTCTCGGGCGGGGATCCTACCGGATGGCTACACCTTC. Translating it yields CASSSRAGILPDGYTF. The chain links TRBV7-2 to TRBJ1-2; no definite D call. The V gene lost 4 bases and the J gene lost 6 bases, with 21 bases spanning the gap. This CDR3 has 16 amino acids. Per the germline V gene, CDR1 is SGHTA and CDR2 is FQGNSA.

J is TRBJ1-2 and V is TRBV7-2; D possibly corresponds to TRBD1 (5 bases). Germline V gene data show CDR1 as SGHTA and CDR2 as FQGNSA. V lost 5 bases to trimming and J lost 4 bases, with 11 bases between them. The CDR3 extends over 13 amino acids. In DNA, the CDR3 is TGTGCCAGCAGCCCCCAGGGTTCCTATGGCTACACCTTC. Translation gives CASSPQGSYGYTF.

The chain uses TRBV7-9 and TRBJ2-7; D unclear. V shed 7 bases and J shed 1 base, with 8 bases lying between them. The length of the CDR3 is 12 residues. Germline CDR1 SEHNR, CDR2 FQNEAQ (reference sequence). CDR3 DNA: TGTGCCAGCACGCGTGAATCCTACGAGCAGTACTTC. This encodes CASTRESYEQYF.

This chain uses TRBV7-6 with TRBJ2-5; perhaps TRBD1 as D (5 bases). The CDR3 totals 13 residues. The ends were cut back, 5 bases at V and 5 bases at J, with 12 bases in the middle. CDR1 is SGHVS, CDR2 FNYEAQ, per germline. This CDR3 is CASSTQGWETQYF. The CDR3 DNA sequence: TGTGCCAGCAGCACTCAGGGATGGGAGACCCAGTACTTC.

V and J are TRBV6-1 and TRBJ1-2; a weak D match, TRBD1 (6 bases). V was pared by 3 bases and J by 7 bases, with 18 bases between. This CDR3 is built from 15 residues. CDR1 MNHNS and CDR2 SASEGT come from the germline V gene. CDR3 nucleotide sequence: TGTGCCAGCAGTGACCTTGCGGGGGGGGCAGGTGGCTACACCTTC. This gives the protein CASSDLAGGAGGYTF.

This clone was observed a few times. The J gene is TRBJ2-1, the V gene TRBV7-9; tentative D call: TRBD2 (6 bases). V was shortened by 1 base and J by 8 bases, with 12 bases between the two germline ends. The CDR3 is made up of 14 amino acids. Germline V gene sequence: CDR1 SEHNR, CDR2 FQNEAQ (reference sequence). This chain's CDR3 is CASSLETWRDEQFF. Written as DNA, the CDR3 is TGTGCCAGCAGCTTAGAAACCTGGAGGGATGAGCAGTTCTTC.

The rearrangement joins TRBV5-1 to TRBJ2-5; 11 nucleotides match TRBD1. Looked up from germline, CDR1 is SGHRS and CDR2 is YFSETQ. This CDR3 is 16 amino acids long. V lost 4 bases, J lost 3 bases, and 8 bases stayed unmatched. CDR3 in DNA: TGCGCCAGCAGCCCCCGGGACAGGGGGGATGAAGAGACCCAGTACTTC. It encodes CASSPRDRGDEETQYF.

The rearrangement joins TRBV7-8 to TRBJ2-3; perhaps TRBD2 as D (5 bases). V lost 0 bases and J lost 5, with 18 bases in between. The CDR3 has 17 residues. In germline, CDR1 is SGHVS, CDR2 FQNEAQ. CDR3 in DNA: TGTGCCAGCAGCTTAGCGAACCGGGCTAGAGAGGGAGATACGCAGTATTTT. Translating it yields CASSLANRAREGDTQYF. Full variable domain (missing parts from reference TRBV7-8 and TRBJ2-3): GAGVSQSPRYKVAKRGQDVALRCDPISGHVSLFWYQQALGQGPEFLTYFQNEAQLDKSGLPSDRFFAERPEGSVSTLKIQRTQQEDSAVYLCASSLANRAREGDTQYFGPGTRLTVL.

This chain joins TRBV21-1 and TRBJ2-7; the table's D call TRBD2 went unverified against the DNA. TRBV21-1 is termed a pseudogene. The CDR3 sequence is 17 residues long. CDR3 bases: TGTGCCAGCAGCAACCACGGGGGACTTCTCCAAATCTACGAGCAGTACGTC. Its translation: CASSNHGGLLQIYEQYV.

The gene calls are TRBV5-4 and TRBJ1-4, with 9 bases fitting TRBD1. The trim removed 3 bases at V and 7 bases at J, leaving 4 bases unmatched. This CDR3 is 14 amino acids long. The germline V gene has CDR1 SGHNT and CDR2 YYREEE (reference sequence). The CDR3 coding sequence is TGTGCCAGCAGCTGGGGACAGGGCGGTGAAAAACTGTTTTTT. It specifies CASSWGQGGEKLFF.

This chain uses TRBV30 with TRBJ2-1; 11 bases are a match to TRBD2. The CDR3 covers 19 residues. V lost 0 bases to trimming and J lost 3 bases; unmatched junction nucleotides: 13. Looked up from germline, CDR1 is GTSNPN and CDR2 is SVGIG (reference sequence). The CDR3 DNA follows: TGTGCCTGGAGTGTACTTGTTTGGGTTAGCGGGGGGGACTACAATGAGCAGTTCTTC. It codes for CAWSVLVWVSGGDYNEQFF.

This rearrangement joins TRBV7-9 to TRBJ1-2; 7 positions agree with TRBD1. The CDR3 length is 16 residues. The junction had 19 bases not matched to a gene; V was cut back by 8 bases and J by 7 bases. The germline V gene encodes CDR1 SEHNR and CDR2 FQNEAQ (reference sequence). The CDR3, as DNA: TGTGCCAGCGTCTCCGTTCTCGAATATCAGGGGGGTGGCTACACCTTC. This translates into CASVSVLEYQGGGYTF.

The chain employs TRBV7-2 and TRBJ1-1; 8 bases are a match to TRBD1. CDR1 is SGHTA, CDR2 FQGNSA, per germline. The CDR3 loop spans 13 amino acids. V lost 4 bases and J lost 11; bases outside the gene matches: 9. The CDR3 region has the DNA TGTGCCAGCAGCTACCGGGACAGGCGGCGGGCTTTCTTT. Protein: CASSYRDRRRAFF.

The rearrangement uses TRBV14 and TRBJ2-1, with TRBD2 identical over 11 bases. CDR1 and CDR2 from the germline V gene are SGHDN and FVKESK. The V gene end was trimmed by 3 bases and the J gene end by 10 bases; junction bases not matched to a gene: 8. There are 15 residues in the CDR3. CDR3 in DNA: TGTGCCAGCAGCCAGGCCCTAGCGGGAGGCAGGGAGCAGTTCTTC. Encoded protein: CASSQALAGGREQFF. Together with reference TRBV14 and TRBJ2-1, the CDR3 gives the full variable domain: EAGVTQFPSHSVIEKGQTVTLRCDPISGHDNLYWYRRVMGKEIKFLLHFVKESKQDESGMPNNRFLAERTGGTYSTLKVQPAELEDSGVYFCASSQALAGGREQFFGPGTRLTVL.